A single TCR beta chain is shown here with its context. Its antigen is still unknown. No base quality values were provided; no much bigger clone lies one nucleotide off. TCRdb shows the sequencer as Illumina NovaSeq 6000. TCR cDNA was made using 5'RACE template switching, a step that added a universal primer site and unique molecular identifiers. cDNA synthesis was primed from both the TCR alpha and TCR beta constant segments. Library amplification used two PCR steps, and the second PCR step added sample barcodes and sequencing adapters. Sequencing of the libraries was done on either Illumina HiSeq 2500 (2x100 bp) or NovaSeq (2x150 bp). Turning to the authors' computational methods: Demultiplexing of reads and collapsing into UMI consensus sequences were performed with MIGEC, and V(D)J alignment was carried out with MiXCR. Using edgeR on replicate PBMC samples, clonotypes were called vaccine-responding if FDR was below 0.01 and the log2 fold change was above 5 up to day 15. Each bulk clonotype received a CD4 or CD8 identity based on whether the sequenced CD4 or CD8 repertoire contained that clonotype at higher abundance. TCRdb reprocessing: public reads trimmed at Q25 with fastp, clones called with MiXCR, in-frame beta chains kept. Rows matching on CDR3 protein sequence are summarized as one entry with the most common DNA and genes. The V and J calls and clone size are TCRdb's, not the authors'. This sample lists 100,000 to 150,000 distinct CDR3 sequences; around 15% were detected once. The top ten clones comprise roughly 47% of the sample.

The data derive from a study of T cells after yellow fever vaccination (dated by TCRdb to 2018 to 2020). About the investigation overall: The SMART-Seq v4 Ultra Low Input RNA kit was used to prepare libraries from fractions with low cell numbers. To follow T-cell clones before and after primary and booster YFV17D yellow fever vaccination, bulk TCR alpha and beta repertoires were sequenced over time. Blood samples were taken at several timepoints before and after primary and secondary immunization, and bulk PBMC replicates and cell subsets were isolated. Two healthy male donors, one aged 18 to 30 and one aged 30 to 40 years, made up the cohort.

Results and caveats for the whole study, not just this receptor: The study included only two donors, which limits how far the findings can be generalized. Compared with the primary T-cell response, the secondary T-cell response was weaker but faster, peaking on day 5 rather than day 15. Computational filtering was needed because FACS-sorted repertoires could contain abundant contaminating clonotypes from the bulk population. Most clones expanded after primary vaccination (almost 97% of CD4 and 88% of CD8) were re-detected after the booster, suggesting that broad memory maintenance occurred. A small share of clonotypes occurred in both CD4 and CD8 compartments, likely arising from convergent recombination.

CDR1 ENHRY and CDR2 SYGVKD were looked up in the germline V gene. For this chain, trimming is 3 bases at the V end and 0 bases at the J end, and the number of junction bases without a gene match is 4. The CDR3, cysteine through phenylalanine, is 17 amino acids long. Of all the DNA, just the CDR3 is kept, 51 bases in frame from base 1. The treatment or condition label corresponds to: live attenuated yellow fever vaccine strain. A standard Ficoll-Paque protocol was used to isolate PBMCs from peripheral blood. CD4 and CD8 T-cell fractions were isolated with Dynabeads CD4 and CD8 positive selection kits. TriZol was used to extract RNA from bulk PBMCs, from CD4 and CD8 fractions, and from dextramer-positive and dextramer-negative fractions.

The receptor chain draws on TRBV10-3 and TRBJ2-6; 8 central nucleotides agree with TRBD1. The material was CD8+ T cells sorted from PBMCs, obtained 5 days after the yellow fever booster vaccination. This sequence originates from a man between 18 and 35 years old who received the YFV17D yellow fever vaccine. The DNA sequence is given as TGTGCCATCAGTGACAGGGGGCGAAACTCTGGGGCCAACGTCCTGACTTTC. This is translated as CAISDRGRNSGANVLTF.